This T cell receptor (beta chain) was captured by sequencing in a study of cytomegalovirus exposure and HLA in healthy donors. Findings and caveats of the study: As a later analysis revealed, the rate of TCR association differed by HLA locus, with DRB1 most and HLA-C fewest. There were under 200 TCR beta chains listed as cytomegalovirus-associated. Another analysis was done later, and it associated over 15,000 TCR beta sequences with HLA alleles at 0.05 false discovery rate.

These donors, healthy bone marrow donors, were studied. V shed 8 bases, J shed 5 bases, and the junction held 5 bases outside the gene matches. The CDR3 covers 12 residues. Per germline, CDR1 SNHLY and CDR2 FYNNEI. This clone has a handful of counts. What it binds is unknown. 13 Jbeta primers and 60 Vbeta primers were used for the PCR. The assay was immunoSEQ multiplex PCR, and TCRdb's table has in-frame clones only and misses some. This sample has about 150,000 clones; roughly 63% occur once, and the top ten carry approximately 6.6%. The chain carries TRBV2 and TRBJ2-5, with 7 bases aligning to TRBD2. The specimen was PBMCs. This sequence originates from a woman in her fifties or sixties in good health and CMV-seropositive. CDR3: CASSGGSETQYF. DNA of the CDR3: TGTGCCAGCTCGGGGGGTTCGGAGACCCAGTACTTC.